The next 2 T cell receptor beta chains were all read from a single sample in a study of blood T cells in healthy people across ages. It was with a sample-barcoded 5' primer and a J-beta primer mix that a second PCR of roughly 7 to 12 cycles was run. TCRdb independently ran MiXCR on the 5' RACE reads; one entry per CDR3 protein. This table has 790,000 or so distinct CDR3 sequences, roughly 50% appearing once. The sample consisted of blood. The receptors come from a man in his forties in good health.

This clonotype was picked up a small number of times. The V gene is TRBV29-1, the J gene TRBJ1-5; no reliable D call. Trimming left V 4 bases short and J 4 bases short, with 17 bases between. Germline assignment: CDR1 SQVTM and CDR2 ANQGSEA. The CDR3 is 15 amino acids. This CDR3 is CSVANVVSANQPQHF. The DNA for the CDR3 is TGCAGCGTTGCGAATGTGGTATCCGCTAATCAGCCCCAGCATTTT.

The rearrangement joins TRBV28 to TRBJ2-4; 10 bases agree with TRBD1. The tail of the sequence fits TRBJ2-7 better, so the J call may be wrong. CDR3 length: 14 amino acids. CDR1 and CDR2 from the germline V gene are MDHEN and SYDVKM. CDR3 nucleotide sequence: TGTGCCAGCAGGGGGACAGGGGACCCCCACGAGCAGTACTTC. It encodes CASRGTGDPHEQYF.